Shown below are 29 T cell receptor beta chains from a single sample sequenced in a study of CD8 T cells in ankylosing spondylitis. TCRdb re-called the 5' RACE reads through MiXCR, storing one row per CDR3 protein. The table lists about 360,000 distinct CDR3 sequences, about 20% of them singletons, with around 14% in the top ten. The sequencing sample was made of blood, either unsorted or a sorted T cell fraction (not recorded which). All receptors derive from a male donor with ankylosing spondylitis or in good health (not recorded which).

This sequence joins TRBV6-2 or TRBV6-3 and TRBJ2-2, with a tentative D call TRBD2 (6 bases). The V end was cut by 4 bases, the J end by 3 bases, with 15 bases between. Germline V gene data show CDR1 as MNHEY and CDR2 as SVGEGT. The CDR3 is 16 residues long. CDR3 amino acids: CASSFGNGGYTGELFF. CDR3 in DNA: TGTGCCAGCAGTTTCGGGAACGGGGGATACACCGGGGAGCTGTTTTTT.

V is TRBV7-9 and J is TRBJ2-1, with TRBD1 identical over 8 bases. From germline, CDR1 is SEHNR and CDR2 FQNEAQ (reference sequence). The CDR3 has 14 amino acids. After removal of 2 bases from V and 8 bases from J, the junction contained 5 bases not matched to a gene. The CDR3 bases are TGTGCCAGCAGCTTACCACAGGGGGGCGATGAGCAGTTCTTC. Encoded protein: CASSLPQGGDEQFF.

V is TRBV3-1 and J is TRBJ2-2; D might be TRBD1 (6 bases). With 4 bases removed from V and 9 bases from J, the gap between germline ends came to 15 bases. This CDR3 comprises 14 residues. CDR1 is LGHDT and CDR2 is YNNKEL in the germline V gene (reference sequence). CDR3 sequence reads: CASSLHRDPRELFF. CDR3 DNA: TGTGCCAGCAGCCTACACAGGGATCCGAGGGAGCTGTTTTTT.

V and J are TRBV11-2 and TRBJ2-5; either TRBD1 or TRBD2 may supply D (6 bases each). V was shortened by 4 bases and J by 0 bases, with 18 bases between the two germline ends. CDR1 SGHAT and CDR2 FQNNGV come from the germline V gene. The CDR3 is 17 residues long. As DNA, the CDR3 is TGTGCCAGCAGCTCCCGCCCCTTAGGGGGGTACCAAGAGACCCAGTACTTC. It specifies CASSSRPLGGYQETQYF.

The chain carries TRBV5-6 and TRBJ1-2, with TRBD1 as a possible D gene (5 bases). Germline CDR1 reads SGHDT; CDR2 reads YYEEEE. The CDR3 contains 15 residues. The germline V and J ends were trimmed by 2 bases and 4 bases, with 15 bases remaining between them. The CDR3, as DNA: TGTGCCAGCAGCTTTTACGAGGGGTCCTTCTATGGCTACACCTTC. It is translated as CASSFYEGSFYGYTF. The full variable domain, with the rest looked up from reference TRBV5-6 and TRBJ1-2, is DAGVTQSPTHLIKTRGQQVTLRCSPKSGHDTVSWYQQALGQGPQFIFQYYEEEERQRGNFPDRFSGHQFPNYSSELNVNALLLGDSALYLCASSFYEGSFYGYTFGSGTRLTVV.

This clonotype came up a few times. The chain has TRBV7-9 and TRBJ1-1, with D hard to call. There are 14 residues in the CDR3. With 0 bases removed from V and 1 base from J, the gap between germline ends came to 6 bases. Germline lookup yields CDR1 SEHNR and CDR2 FQNEAQ (reference sequence). The CDR3 protein is CASSLAMGNTEAFF. The CDR3 DNA reads TGTGCCAGCAGCTTAGCGATGGGGAACACTGAAGCTTTCTTT.

This clonotype has just a few counts. J is TRBJ1-3 and V is TRBV12-3 or TRBV12-4; maybe TRBD1 (5 bases). Trimming stripped 6 bases from V and 8 bases from J, with 11 bases between. The CDR3 consists of 12 residues. Here the CDR3 reads CASRLGGDTIYF. The CDR3 DNA reads as TGTGCCAGCAGACTCGGGGGTGACACCATATATTTT.

The V and J genes are TRBV6-1 and TRBJ2-3, with D hard to call. Trimming stripped 6 bases from V and 1 base from J, with 8 bases between. Germline CDR1 and CDR2: MNHNS and SASEGT. The CDR3 contains 13 residues. CDR3 amino acids: CASRDLGTDTQYF. The CDR3 DNA sequence: TGTGCCAGCAGGGATTTGGGCACAGATACGCAGTATTTT.

This clonotype came up a few times. This chain uses TRBV12-5 with TRBJ2-5, with D possibly TRBD1 on 7 matching bases. V dropped 2 bases and J dropped 5 bases, with 24 bases sitting between them. Germline CDR1 reads LGHNT; CDR2 reads FRNRAP. This CDR3 has 18 amino acids. CDR3 loop: CASGLWHGGGAPGETQYF. The CDR3 region has the DNA TGTGCTAGTGGTTTGTGGCACGGAGGGGGCGCCCCCGGGGAGACCCAGTACTTC.

V and J are TRBV12-3 or TRBV12-4 and TRBJ2-7; tentatively, D is TRBD2 (5 bases). With 8 bases removed from V and 1 base from J, the gap between germline ends came to 18 bases. This CDR3 has 15 residues. The CDR3 DNA is TGTGCCAGCCCCCCCCCGGCCGGGAAGTCCTACGAGCAGTACTTC. Encoded protein: CASPPPAGKSYEQYF.

The chain recombines TRBV21-1 with TRBJ2-2. TRBV21-1 is labeled a pseudogene. The CDR3 consists of 16 residues. DNA of the CDR3: TGTGCCAGCAGCGACACACAGAATACTAACACCGGGGAGCTGTTTTTT. It yields the protein CASSDTQNTNTGELFF.

V and J are TRBV7-9 and TRBJ2-5, with D possibly matching TRBD2 (5 bases). Germline loops: CDR1 SEHNR, CDR2 FQNEAQ (reference sequence). V gave up 1 base and J gave up 4 bases, with 16 bases separating them. This CDR3 spans 16 amino acids. DNA of the CDR3: TGTGCCAGCAGCTTAGGGCCATTCAGCGGTAGAGAGACCCAGTACTTC. Translated: CASSLGPFSGRETQYF.

In this sample, this clonotype turned up a few times. V usage is TRBV21-1 and J usage is TRBJ2-7; the DNA was not used to check the table's D call, TRBD2. TRBV21-1 is recorded as a pseudogene. The CDR3 totals 17 residues. The CDR3 DNA reads as TGTGCCAGCAGCAAAGCGGGCAGGGCCATACTCGGCTACGAGCAGTACTTC. It specifies CASSKAGRAILGYEQYF.

The chain is built from TRBV29-1 and TRBJ2-1; D ambiguous. V gave up 0 bases and J gave up 7 bases, with 7 bases separating them. Germline-derived CDR1 and CDR2 are SQVTM and ANQGSEA. There are 12 residues in the CDR3. The CDR3 coding sequence is TGCAGCGTTGAAGAGGCCCAAAATGAGCAGTTCTTC. Translated, it gives CSVEEAQNEQFF.

This clonotype occurred a few times. This chain connects TRBV25-1 to TRBJ2-1; the match to TRBD1 covers 12 bases. Germline V gene sequence: CDR1 MGHDK, CDR2 SYGVNS. V dropped 6 bases and J dropped 7; count of bases not matched to a gene: 7. The CDR3 is made up of 15 amino acids. In nucleotides, the CDR3 is TGTGCCAGCAGAGAGGGACAGGGGGCTAGGAATGAGCAGTTCTTC. Translated: CASREGQGARNEQFF.

This clonotype showed up just a few times. V is TRBV19 and J is TRBJ1-1; D is ambiguous. The length of the CDR3 is 15 residues. V lost 3 bases to trimming and J lost 0 bases, with 11 bases between them. CDR1 and CDR2 from the germline V gene are LNHDA and SQIVND (reference sequence). CDR3 DNA: TGTGCCAGTAGTATTGAGCACAGAGTGAACACTGAAGCTTTCTTT. The encoded protein is CASSIEHRVNTEAFF.

V and J are TRBV6-5 and TRBJ2-5, with D possibly TRBD1 on 5 matching bases. The V end was cut by 0 bases, the J end by 4 bases, with 12 bases between. The CDR3 extends over 15 amino acids. From germline, CDR1 is MNHEY and CDR2 SVGAGI. The CDR3 DNA is TGTGCCAGCAGTTACTCGTTGTTGGGGCGAGAGACCCAGTACTTC. This codes for CASSYSLLGRETQYF.

J is TRBJ2-1 and V is TRBV6-1, with D unresolved. Trimming shortened V by 2 bases and J by 5 bases, and 13 bases separated the two germline ends. The CDR3 sequence is 15 residues long. Looked up from germline, CDR1 is MNHNS and CDR2 is SASEGT. CDR3 sequence reads: CASSEQAGLNNEQFF. The CDR3 DNA reads as TGTGCCAGCAGTGAACAAGCAGGTTTGAACAATGAGCAGTTCTTC.

The J gene is TRBJ2-7, the V gene TRBV6-5, with no clear D. The V gene lost 2 bases and the J gene lost 0 bases, with 5 bases spanning the gap. CDR3 length: 13 amino acids. CDR1 is MNHEY, CDR2 SVGAGI, per germline. The CDR3 protein is CASSYIYSYEQYF. CDR3 coding DNA: TGTGCCAGCAGTTACATTTACTCCTACGAGCAGTACTTC.

The gene calls are TRBV20-1 and TRBJ2-2; 8 bases are shared with TRBD2. Per the germline V gene, CDR1 is DFQATT and CDR2 is SNEGSKA (reference sequence). This CDR3 region has 14 residues. J was trimmed by 1 base and V by 6 bases; bases with no gene match: 4. The CDR3, as DNA: TGCAGTGCCCCGGGGGGGTGGAACACCGGGGAGCTGTTTTTT. Its translation: CSAPGGWNTGELFF.

V is TRBV12-3 or TRBV12-4 and J is TRBJ2-3; the match to TRBD1 covers 7 bases. The CDR3 totals 14 residues. The V and J ends lost 8 bases and 6 bases, in that order; junction bases with no gene match: 11. Here the CDR3 DNA reads TGTGCCAGCGCCGTCATCGACAGGGTTGATACGCAGTATTTT. As protein: CASAVIDRVDTQYF.

This clonotype occurred a few times. V is TRBV30 and J is TRBJ2-1; D possibly corresponds to TRBD2 (7 bases). CDR1 is GTSNPN and CDR2 is SVGIG in the germline V gene (reference sequence). Trimming took 4 bases from V and 6 from J, leaving 19 bases between them. This CDR3 has 15 residues. The CDR3 DNA is TGTGCCTGGACGCTCACCGGGGGGCCGTTCAATGAGCAGTTCTTC. Encoded protein: CAWTLTGGPFNEQFF.

This chain joins TRBV29-1 and TRBJ1-1; no firm D call. This CDR3 is 12 amino acids long. The V end lost 3 bases, the J end lost 2 bases, and 7 bases lay between the germline ends. CDR1 SQVTM and CDR2 ANQGSEA come from the germline V gene. This CDR3 reads CSVEGSNTEAFF. The DNA of the CDR3 is TGCAGCGTTGAGGGCAGCAACACTGAAGCTTTCTTT.

The rearrangement links TRBV20-1 to TRBJ2-5; 11 bases line up with TRBD2. Germline CDR1 DFQATT, CDR2 SNEGSKA (reference sequence). CDR3 length equals 16 residues. Unmatched junction bases numbered 8, after V lost 3 bases and J lost 2 bases. The CDR3: CSASQLAGGRQETQYF. The CDR3 nucleotides read TGCAGTGCTAGCCAGCTAGCGGGGGGACGTCAAGAGACCCAGTACTTC.

The chain has TRBV7-2 and TRBJ2-2, with unresolved D. The germline CDR1 and CDR2 sequences are SGHTA and FQGNSA. V lost 3 bases to trimming and J lost 3 bases, with 8 bases between them. This CDR3 is 14 amino acids long. The CDR3, as DNA: TGTGCCAGCAGCTTTCGGCAGTACACCGGGGAGCTGTTTTTT. This sequence encodes CASSFRQYTGELFF.

The rearrangement joins TRBV5-1 to TRBJ2-7; 8 bases agree with TRBD1. This CDR3 comprises 14 residues. J gave up 5 bases and V 0 bases, and 4 bases lay outside the gene matches. Germline-derived CDR1 and CDR2 are SGHRS and YFSETQ. CDR3 amino acids: CASSLAQGVDEQYF. As DNA, the CDR3 is TGCGCCAGCAGCTTGGCACAGGGGGTTGACGAGCAGTACTTC. Together with reference TRBV5-1 and TRBJ2-7, the CDR3 gives the full variable domain: KAGVTQTPRYLIKTRGQQVTLSCSPISGHRSVSWYQQTPGQGLQFLFEYFSETQRNKGNFPGRFSGRQFSNSRSEMNVSTLELGDSALYLCASSLAQGVDEQYFGPGTRLTVT.

The rearrangement joins TRBV5-6 to TRBJ2-1; 9 nucleotides line up with TRBD2. Germline loops: CDR1 SGHDT, CDR2 YYEEEE. The CDR3 is made up of 16 amino acids. J gave up 9 bases and V 1 base, and 11 bases lay outside the gene matches. Here the CDR3 reads CASSLFRGGVFLEQFF. DNA for the CDR3: TGTGCCAGCAGCTTGTTCCGCGGGGGGGTGTTTCTTGAGCAGTTCTTC.

The V gene is TRBV7-2, the J gene TRBJ2-5; unclear D gene. The germline V gene encodes CDR1 SGHTA and CDR2 FQGNSA. Trimming removed 5 bases at V and 2 bases at J, with 9 bases between. CDR3 size: 13 residues. CDR3 amino acids: CASSPTFQETQYF. The CDR3 DNA is TGTGCCAGCAGCCCGACCTTTCAAGAGACCCAGTACTTC.

This sequence joins TRBV27 and TRBJ2-7; D not resolved. CDR3 length equals 12 residues. The germline V gene has CDR1 MNHEY and CDR2 SMNVEV (reference sequence). Trimming left V 10 bases short and J 7 bases short, with 17 bases between. CDR3 region: CATSKIVGEQYF. The CDR3 bases are TGTGCCACCTCCAAAATCGTGGGGGAGCAGTACTTC.